The clone carrying this T cell receptor (beta chain) came up a few times. Its matching antigen is unknown. The sample is drawn from a study of CD8 T cells in ankylosing spondylitis. This CDR3 is built from 13 residues. Germline values: CDR1 SGHTA, CDR2 FQGTGA. Trimming pared 5 bases from V and 9 bases from J, leaving 15 bases between. TCRdb fed the 5' RACE reads into MiXCR, producing one record per CDR3 protein. Found here are some 140,000 distinct CDR3 sequences, roughly 7.7% of them singletons; the top ten hold 7.3%. Findings of the study overall: Disease-associated clones were CD8+ and fairly uncommon in peripheral blood. Among TCR beta sequences, a motif of roughly 8 highly homologous variants appeared characteristic of ankylosing spondylitis blood. Both synovial fluid and blood in reactive arthritis had previously been reported to carry some motif variants.

The chain carries TRBV7-3 and TRBJ2-3; a possible D gene is TRBD1 (6 bases). Material: synovial fluid, either unsorted or a sorted T cell fraction (not recorded which). The source is a male donor with ankylosing spondylitis. For the CDR3, the DNA is TGTGCCAGCAGCAACCCCGTAGGGGGAACGCAGTATTTT. It encodes CASSNPVGGTQYF. Looking up the rest from reference TRBV7-3 and TRBJ2-3 gives the full variable domain: GAGVSQTPSNKVTEKGKYVELRCDPISGHTALYWYRQSLGQGPEFLIYFQGTGAADDSGLPNDRFFAVRPEGSVSTLKIQRTERGDSAVYLCASSNPVGGTQYFGPGTRLTVL.